These 7 T cell receptor beta chains came from one sample sequenced in a study of sequential checkpoint blockade in melanoma. The treatment denotes: randomized to nivolumab then ipilimumab (arm A) or the reverse (arm B). Here immunoSEQ multiplex PCR was the method, and the copy in TCRdb shows in-frame clones only, minus some. This table has approximately 40,000 clones, 75% to 90% appearing once. The sequences come from CD8+ T cells sorted from blood (inferred from file names), collected from a patient given nivolumab and ipilimumab in sequence. These TCRs come from a human donor with melanoma.

To note about this clone: Other DNA sequences within the sample encode an identical CDR3. This chain uses TRBV29-1 with TRBJ2-1; TRBD2 agrees at 8 bases. The V and J ends lost 8 bases and 6 bases, in that order; junction bases with no gene match: 15. The germline gives CDR1 SQVTM, CDR2 ANQGSEA. The CDR3 length is 15 residues. In DNA form, the CDR3 reads TGCAGCATCGAAGGTCGCCTAGCGGGCATCAATGAGCAGTTCTTC. Protein: CSIEGRLAGINEQFF.

V and J are TRBV7-2 and TRBJ1-2; maybe TRBD1 (6 bases). Germline V gene data show CDR1 as SGHTA and CDR2 as FQGNSA. The V end was cut by 2 bases, the J end by 3 bases, with 10 bases between. The CDR3 loop spans 14 amino acids. The CDR3 loop is CASSLNEGDYGYTF. The CDR3 coding sequence is TGTGCCAGCAGCTTAAATGAGGGGGACTATGGCTACACCTTC.

The chain joins TRBV13 to TRBJ1-4, with D tentatively TRBD1 (5 bases). Germline CDR1 PRHDT, CDR2 FYEKMQ (reference sequence). This CDR3 has 17 residues. Trimming took off 0 bases at V and 3 bases at J, with 14 bases between the two ends. CDR3 sequence reads: CASSLGRGVIANEKLFF. CDR3 DNA: TGTGCCAGCAGCTTAGGCCGGGGGGTCATCGCTAATGAAAAACTGTTTTTT. Full variable domain (outside the CDR3, taken from reference TRBV13 and TRBJ1-4): AAGVIQSPRHLIKEKRETATLKCYPIPRHDTVYWYQQGPGQDPQFLISFYEKMQSDKGSIPDRFSAQQFSDYHSELNMSSLELGDSALYFCASSLGRGVIANEKLFFGSGTQLSVL.

The V and J genes are TRBV27 and TRBJ2-6; no reliable D call. V was trimmed by 5 bases and J by 2 bases, leaving 7 bases between them. Germline V gene data show CDR1 as MNHEY and CDR2 as SMNVEV (reference sequence). The CDR3 is 14 residues long. CDR3 DNA: TGTGCCAGCAGTCCGAGGACTGGGGCCAACGTCCTGACTTTC. It encodes CASSPRTGANVLTF.

V and J are TRBV5-1 and TRBJ2-2, with a possible D match to TRBD1 (5 bases). This CDR3 spans 16 amino acids. V was clipped by 1 base and J by 3 bases, with 13 bases between them. Germline CDR1 is SGHRS and CDR2 is YFSETQ. The CDR3 sequence: CASSLSRAGYTGELFF. For the CDR3, the DNA is TGCGCCAGCAGCTTGAGTCGGGCAGGGTACACCGGGGAGCTGTTTTTT.

A few counts support this clone. The chain uses TRBV7-6 and TRBJ1-5, with 7 bases that match TRBD1. V lost 5 bases to trimming and J lost 6 bases; unmatched junction nucleotides: 4. CDR3 length: 13 residues. Germline CDR1 reads SGHVS; CDR2 reads FNYEAQ. The CDR3 spells CASSNRGAQPQHF. The CDR3 nucleotides are TGTGCCAGCAGCAACAGGGGCGCTCAGCCCCAGCATTTT.

This chain links TRBV29-1 with TRBJ2-1; the match to TRBD2 covers 11 bases. V dropped 6 bases and J dropped 5; count of bases not matched to a gene: 12. This CDR3 has 16 amino acids. The germline gives CDR1 SQVTM, CDR2 ANQGSEA. The DNA of the CDR3 is TGCAGCGTCCAGGGGACTAGCGGAGGGTCGGACAATGAGCAGTTCTTC. It codes for CSVQGTSGGSDNEQFF.